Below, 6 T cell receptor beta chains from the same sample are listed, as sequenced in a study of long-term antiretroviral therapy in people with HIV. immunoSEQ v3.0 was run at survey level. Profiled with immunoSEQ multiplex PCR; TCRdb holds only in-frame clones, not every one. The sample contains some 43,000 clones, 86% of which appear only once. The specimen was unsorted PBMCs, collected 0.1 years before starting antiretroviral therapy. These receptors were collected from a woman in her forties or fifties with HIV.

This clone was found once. The CDR3 sequence: CASSDGDRGLYNEQFF. The CDR3 DNA is TGCGCCAGCAGCGATGGGGACAGGGGGCTCTACAATGAGCAGTTCTTC. The V and J genes are TRBV5-1 and TRBJ2-1, with TRBD1 matching 12 bases. The germline gives CDR1 SGHRS, CDR2 YFSETQ. The V segment lost 4 bases and the J segment 3 bases; nucleotides outside the gene matches: 5. The CDR3 runs 16 residues. The variable domain in full, with the rest retrieved from reference TRBV5-1 and TRBJ2-1, is KAGVTQTPRYLIKTRGQQVTLSCSPISGHRSVSWYQQTPGQGLQFLFEYFSETQRNKGNFPGRFSGRQFSNSRSEMNVSTLELGDSALYLCASSDGDRGLYNEQFFGPGTRLTVL.

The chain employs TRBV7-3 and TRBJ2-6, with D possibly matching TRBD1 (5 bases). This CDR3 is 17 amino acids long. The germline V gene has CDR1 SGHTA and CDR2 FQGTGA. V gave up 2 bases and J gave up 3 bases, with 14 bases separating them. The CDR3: CASSLYYIQGGANVLTF. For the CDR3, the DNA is TGTGCCAGCAGCTTATACTATATCCAGGGTGGGGCCAACGTCCTGACTTTC.

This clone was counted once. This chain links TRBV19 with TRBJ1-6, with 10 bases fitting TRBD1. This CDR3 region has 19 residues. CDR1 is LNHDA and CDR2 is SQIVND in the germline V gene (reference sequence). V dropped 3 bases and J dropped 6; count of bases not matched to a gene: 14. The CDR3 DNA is TGTGCCAGTAGTATCGGACGACAGGGGGCGGCTTACTCTAATTCACCCCTCCACTTT. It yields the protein CASSIGRQGAAYSNSPLHF.

CDR3 residues: CASSVDPGTGELFF. The CDR3, as DNA: TGTGCCAGCAGCGTGGACCCAGGCACCGGGGAGCTGTTTTTT. The rearrangement uses TRBV9 and TRBJ2-2, with D unclear. With 2 bases removed from V and 4 bases from J, the gap between germline ends came to 9 bases. CDR1 SGDLS and CDR2 YYNGEE come from the germline V gene. The CDR3 length is 14 residues.

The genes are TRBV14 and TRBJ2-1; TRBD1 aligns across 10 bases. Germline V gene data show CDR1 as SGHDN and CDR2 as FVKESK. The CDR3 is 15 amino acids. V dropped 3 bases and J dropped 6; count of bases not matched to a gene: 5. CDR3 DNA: TGTGCCAGCAGCCACGGGACAGGGGCTGTCAATGAGCAGTTCTTC. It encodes CASSHGTGAVNEQFF.

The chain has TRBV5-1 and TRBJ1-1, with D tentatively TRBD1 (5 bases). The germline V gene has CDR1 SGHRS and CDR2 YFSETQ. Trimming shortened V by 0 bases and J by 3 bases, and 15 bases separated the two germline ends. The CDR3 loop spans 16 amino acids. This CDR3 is CASSLGDLGGYTEAFF. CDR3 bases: TGCGCCAGCAGCTTGGGGGATTTGGGGGGATACACTGAAGCTTTCTTT.